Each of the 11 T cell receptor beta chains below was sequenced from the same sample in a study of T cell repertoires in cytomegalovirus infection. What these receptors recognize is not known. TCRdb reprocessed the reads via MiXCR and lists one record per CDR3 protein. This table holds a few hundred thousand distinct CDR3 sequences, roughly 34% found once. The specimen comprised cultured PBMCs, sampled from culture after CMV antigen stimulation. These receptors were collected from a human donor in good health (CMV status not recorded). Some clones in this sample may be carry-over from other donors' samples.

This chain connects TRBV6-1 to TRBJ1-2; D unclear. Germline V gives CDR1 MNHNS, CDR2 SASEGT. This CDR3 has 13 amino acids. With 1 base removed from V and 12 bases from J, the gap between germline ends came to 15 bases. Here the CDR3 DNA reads TGTGCCAGCAGTGAAGTTTCCGACTCACCCAACACCTTC. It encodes CASSEVSDSPNTF.

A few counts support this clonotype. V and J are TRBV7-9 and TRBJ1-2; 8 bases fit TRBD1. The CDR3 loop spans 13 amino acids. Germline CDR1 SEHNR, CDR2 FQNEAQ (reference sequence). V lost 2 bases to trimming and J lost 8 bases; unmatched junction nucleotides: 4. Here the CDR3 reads CASSLNNRGGYTF. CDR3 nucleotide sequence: TGTGCCAGCAGCTTAAATAACAGGGGGGGCTACACCTTC.

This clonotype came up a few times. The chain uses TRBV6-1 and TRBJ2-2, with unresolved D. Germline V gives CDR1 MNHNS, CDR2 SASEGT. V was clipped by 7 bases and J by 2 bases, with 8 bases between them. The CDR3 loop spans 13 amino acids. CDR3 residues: CASTTSNTGELFF. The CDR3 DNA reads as TGTGCCAGCACTACCTCTAACACCGGGGAGCTGTTTTTT.

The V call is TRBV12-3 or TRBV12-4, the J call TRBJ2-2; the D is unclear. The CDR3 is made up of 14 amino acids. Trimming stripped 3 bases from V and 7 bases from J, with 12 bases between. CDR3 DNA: TGTGCCAGCAGTTTTCGCGGACCAAACGGGGAGCTGTTTTTT. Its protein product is CASSFRGPNGELFF.

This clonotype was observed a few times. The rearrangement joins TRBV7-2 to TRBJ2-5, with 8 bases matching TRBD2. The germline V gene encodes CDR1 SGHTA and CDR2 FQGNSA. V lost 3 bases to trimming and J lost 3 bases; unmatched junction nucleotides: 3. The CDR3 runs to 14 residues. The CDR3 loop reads CASSFQAGEETQYF. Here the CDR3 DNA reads TGTGCCAGCAGCTTTCAAGCGGGAGAAGAGACCCAGTACTTC.

DNA for the CDR3: TGTGCCAGCAGTCGAGGACGGATAAACTATGGCTACACCTTC. Its translation: CASSRGRINYGYTF. V gene TRBV28 combines with J gene TRBJ1-2, with D uncertain. V lost 5 bases and J 2 bases, leaving 12 bases between the germline ends. This CDR3 comprises 14 residues. Germline V gene sequence: CDR1 MDHEN, CDR2 SYDVKM.

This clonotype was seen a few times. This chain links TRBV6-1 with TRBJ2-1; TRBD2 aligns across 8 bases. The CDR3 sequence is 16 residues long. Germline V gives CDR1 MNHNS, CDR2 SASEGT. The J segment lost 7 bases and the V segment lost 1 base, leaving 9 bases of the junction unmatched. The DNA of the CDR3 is TGTGCCAGCAGTGAAGTGGATCTAGCGGGTGGTAATGAGCAGTTCTTC. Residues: CASSEVDLAGGNEQFF.

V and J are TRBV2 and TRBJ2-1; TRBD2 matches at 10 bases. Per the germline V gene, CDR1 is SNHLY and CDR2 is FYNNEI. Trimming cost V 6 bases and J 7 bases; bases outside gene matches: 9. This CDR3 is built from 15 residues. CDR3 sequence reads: CASRPTSGESNEQFF. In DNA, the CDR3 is TGTGCCAGCAGACCCACTAGCGGGGAGAGTAATGAGCAGTTCTTC.

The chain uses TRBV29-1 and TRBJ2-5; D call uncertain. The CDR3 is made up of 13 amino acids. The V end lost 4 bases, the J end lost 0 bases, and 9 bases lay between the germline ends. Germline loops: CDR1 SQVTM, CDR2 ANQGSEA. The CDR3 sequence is CSVGLSYQETQYF. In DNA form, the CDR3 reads TGCAGCGTTGGGTTATCGTACCAAGAGACCCAGTACTTC.

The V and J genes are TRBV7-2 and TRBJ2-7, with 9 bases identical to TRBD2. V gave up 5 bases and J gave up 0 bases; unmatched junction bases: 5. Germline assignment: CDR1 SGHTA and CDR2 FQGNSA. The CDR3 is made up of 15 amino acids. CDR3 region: CASSPIAGVSYEQYF. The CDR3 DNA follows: TGTGCCAGCAGCCCCATAGCGGGGGTCTCCTACGAGCAGTACTTC.

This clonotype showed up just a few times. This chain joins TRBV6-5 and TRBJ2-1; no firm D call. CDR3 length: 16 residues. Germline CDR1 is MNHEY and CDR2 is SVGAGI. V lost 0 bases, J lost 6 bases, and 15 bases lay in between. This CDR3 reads CASSYSNGPLGNEQFF. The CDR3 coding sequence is TGTGCCAGCAGTTACTCGAACGGGCCCCTCGGCAATGAGCAGTTCTTC.